These 12 T cell receptor beta chains were sequenced from one sample in a study of CD8+ T cells in alopecia areata. Treatment described: oral pan-JAK inhibitor, 5-10 mg twice daily. Following extraction, RNA underwent reverse transcription to cDNA, which served as the sequencing template. Only in-frame clones appear in the TCRdb table, and some are missing; sequencing was by immunoSEQ multiplex PCR. This repertoire shows about 210,000 clones, around three fifths found once; its top ten account for around 3.9%. The sample in question was CD4+ T cells sorted from blood, obtained at week 4, from a patient treated with tofacitinib. All receptors come from a human donor with alopecia areata.

The CDR3 spells CASSPRAGGSSYEQYF. DNA of the CDR3: TGTGCCAGCAGCCCTAGAGCGGGGGGAAGCTCCTACGAGCAGTACTTC. This sequence joins TRBV11-2 and TRBJ2-7; TRBD2 aligns across 9 bases. The germline CDR1 and CDR2 sequences are SGHAT and FQNNGV. The CDR3 consists of 16 residues. Unmatched junction bases numbered 8, after V lost 5 bases and J lost 0 bases.

The rearrangement uses TRBV11-2 and TRBJ1-2; no reliable D call. Trimming left V 0 bases short and J 5 bases short, with 4 bases between. The CDR3 is made up of 12 amino acids. CDR1 and CDR2 (germline): SGHAT, FQNNGV. The CDR3 DNA reads TGTGCCAGCAGCTTAGATGTATATGGCTACACCTTC. Residues: CASSLDVYGYTF.

This chain uses TRBV4-2 with TRBJ2-3; TRBD2 matches at 7 bases. Germline-derived CDR1 and CDR2 are LGHNA and YNFKEQ. After removal of 1 base from V and 4 bases from J, the junction contained 11 bases not matched to a gene. The CDR3 spans 17 residues. CDR3 DNA: TGTGCCAGCAGCCAAGGCTATGGAGGACTAGATTCAGATACGCAGTATTTT. The encoded protein is CASSQGYGGLDSDTQYF.

The gene calls are TRBV30 and TRBJ2-1; TRBD2 agrees at 10 bases. The CDR3 sequence is 18 residues long. Germline-derived CDR1 and CDR2 are GTSNPN and SVGIG (reference sequence). J was trimmed by 2 bases and V by 2 bases; bases with no gene match: 12. The CDR3 DNA is TGTGCCTGGAGTCCCTCTCAACTAGCGGGGACACCCTACAATGAGCAGTTCTTC. Amino acids: CAWSPSQLAGTPYNEQFF.

The count of this clone is one. The gene calls are TRBV29-1 and TRBJ1-2; D perhaps matches TRBD1 (6 bases). The CDR3 loop spans 13 amino acids. Between the trimmed V and J ends, which lost 4 bases and 7 bases, there was a span of 16 bases. CDR1 and CDR2 (germline): SQVTM, ANQGSEA. The CDR3 here is CSVGQVPVGGYTF. The CDR3 DNA reads as TGCAGCGTTGGACAGGTCCCGGTGGGTGGCTACACCTTC.

CDR3 loop: CASRGTSGGTGELFF. The CDR3 DNA is TGTGCCAGCAGGGGAACTAGCGGGGGCACCGGGGAGCTGTTTTTT. This chain links TRBV6-5 with TRBJ2-2, with 11 bases lining up with TRBD2. The V gene end was trimmed by 6 bases and the J gene end by 4 bases; junction bases not matched to a gene: 4. This CDR3 is built from 15 residues. CDR1 is MNHEY and CDR2 is SVGAGI in the germline V gene.

The CDR3 loop is CASSITGQVNTEAFF. DNA for the CDR3: TGTGCCAGCAGCATAACTGGACAGGTTAACACTGAAGCTTTCTTT. This chain connects TRBV5-6 to TRBJ1-1; 7 bases match TRBD1. The CDR3 contains 15 residues. Germline lookup yields CDR1 SGHDT and CDR2 YYEEEE. V shed 4 bases, J shed 2 bases, and the junction held 8 bases outside the gene matches.

This clone has only a few counts. This chain connects TRBV6-5 to TRBJ2-5, with D possibly matching TRBD1 (6 bases). Germline CDR1 and CDR2: MNHEY and SVGAGI. This CDR3 contains 15 residues. Trimming took off 1 base at V and 4 bases at J, with 13 bases between the two ends. CDR3: CASSYLGTGRETQYF. In DNA form, the CDR3 reads TGTGCCAGCAGTTACTTAGGAACAGGGAGAGAGACCCAGTACTTC.

This clone appeared a few times. V gene TRBV20-1 combines with J gene TRBJ1-6; no reliable D call. The CDR3 runs 10 residues. In germline, CDR1 is DFQATT, CDR2 SNEGSKA (reference sequence). Trimming stripped 0 bases from V and 14 bases from J, with 5 bases between. The CDR3 here is CSAREGTLHF. The CDR3 DNA reads as TGCAGTGCTAGAGAAGGAACCCTCCACTTT.

This clone was observed a handful of times. The CDR3 coding sequence is TGTGCCAGCATCGAAGGGGCGGGTGAAAAACTGTTTTTT. Translating it yields CASIEGAGEKLFF. The chain joins TRBV28 to TRBJ1-4, with D perhaps TRBD1 (5 bases). V gave up 7 bases and J gave up 7 bases, with 13 bases separating them. Germline V gives CDR1 MDHEN, CDR2 SYDVKM. This CDR3 contains 13 residues.

The chain uses TRBV4-2 and TRBJ1-3; D is uncertain. Deletions cut 5 bases from V and 1 base from J, with 9 bases between. CDR3 length equals 14 residues. Looked up from germline, CDR1 is LGHNA and CDR2 is YNFKEQ. The CDR3 spells CASSNQRSGNTIYF. The CDR3 nucleotides are TGTGCCAGCAGCAACCAGCGTTCTGGAAACACCATATATTTT.

This clone has just a few counts. Other nucleotide sequences in the sample specify the same CDR3. The chain is built from TRBV30 and TRBJ2-1, with TRBD2 identical over 11 bases. CDR1 GTSNPN and CDR2 SVGIG come from the germline V gene (reference sequence). The V gene end was trimmed by 0 bases and the J gene end by 4 bases; junction bases not matched to a gene: 2. The CDR3 sequence is 15 residues long. CDR3 DNA sequence: TGTGCCTGGAGTGTAGGGACTAGCGGTTACAATGAGCAGTTCTTC. It codes for CAWSVGTSGYNEQFF.